What follows are 4 T cell receptor beta chains derived from one specimen sequenced in a study of T cell responses to AZD1222 COVID-19 vaccine. The repertoire was sequenced with immunoSEQ multiplex PCR; TCRdb's copy has only in-frame clones and lacks some. Counted here are 110,000 or so clones, around 84% occurring once; the ten biggest clones make up roughly a sixth. The material sequenced was peripheral blood, taken 28 days after the second AZD1222 dose. The receptors stem from an adult who received the AZD1222 COVID-19 vaccine.

V and J are TRBV28 and TRBJ2-3, with 9 nucleotides matching TRBD2. The CDR3 sequence is 15 residues long. Looked up from germline, CDR1 is MDHEN and CDR2 is SYDVKM. The J segment lost 3 bases and the V segment lost 6 bases, leaving 7 bases of the junction unmatched. CDR3 bases: TGTGCCAGCAGCTATAGCGGGAGAGGGACAGATACGCAGTATTTT. Translating gives CASSYSGRGTDTQYF.

The rearrangement uses TRBV10-3 and TRBJ2-1, with 7 bases identical to TRBD1. The germline V gene has CDR1 ENHRY and CDR2 SYGVKD. This CDR3 is built from 14 residues. V shed 6 bases and J 6 bases; nucleotides not matched to a gene: 8. This CDR3 reads CAISDRVSRNEQFF. The CDR3 nucleotides read TGTGCCATCAGCGACAGGGTTTCTCGCAATGAGCAGTTCTTC.

The V call is TRBV9, the J call TRBJ2-1; D is unclear. This CDR3 has 13 amino acids. The germline CDR1 and CDR2 sequences are SGDLS and YYNGEE. Trimming took off 4 bases at V and 7 bases at J, with 12 bases between the two ends. The CDR3: CASSPDTGNEQFF. The CDR3 bases are TGTGCCAGCAGCCCAGACACCGGGAATGAGCAGTTCTTC.

The rearrangement links TRBV6-5 to TRBJ2-1; 12 positions match TRBD2. In germline, CDR1 is MNHEY, CDR2 SVGAGI. V was clipped by 10 bases and J by 6 bases; unmatched bases: 7. This CDR3 contains 14 residues. The CDR3 sequence: CATGTSGYVNEQFF. In DNA, the CDR3 is TGTGCCACCGGGACTAGCGGGTATGTCAATGAGCAGTTCTTC.